What follows is one TCR beta chain and its context. The sample belongs to a study of blood T cell repertoires in COVID-19. The repertoire was sequenced with immunoSEQ multiplex PCR; TCRdb's copy has only in-frame clones and lacks some. This sample carries roughly 150,000 clones, just over 85% of them seen once, and the ten largest clones take less than 4.5%. The germline V gene has CDR1 LNHDA and CDR2 SQIVND (reference sequence). With 3 bases removed from V and 4 bases from J, the gap between germline ends came to 10 bases. The CDR3 is made up of 14 amino acids. The chain links TRBV19 to TRBJ1-5; possibly TRBD1 for D (6 bases). The material sequenced was PBMCs or T cells enriched from blood (not recorded which). This TCR derives from a man over 45 who had recovered from COVID-19. DNA of the CDR3: TGTGCCAGTAGTATTGGACAGCCAAATCAGCCCCAGCATTTT. Its protein product is CASSIGQPNQPQHF.